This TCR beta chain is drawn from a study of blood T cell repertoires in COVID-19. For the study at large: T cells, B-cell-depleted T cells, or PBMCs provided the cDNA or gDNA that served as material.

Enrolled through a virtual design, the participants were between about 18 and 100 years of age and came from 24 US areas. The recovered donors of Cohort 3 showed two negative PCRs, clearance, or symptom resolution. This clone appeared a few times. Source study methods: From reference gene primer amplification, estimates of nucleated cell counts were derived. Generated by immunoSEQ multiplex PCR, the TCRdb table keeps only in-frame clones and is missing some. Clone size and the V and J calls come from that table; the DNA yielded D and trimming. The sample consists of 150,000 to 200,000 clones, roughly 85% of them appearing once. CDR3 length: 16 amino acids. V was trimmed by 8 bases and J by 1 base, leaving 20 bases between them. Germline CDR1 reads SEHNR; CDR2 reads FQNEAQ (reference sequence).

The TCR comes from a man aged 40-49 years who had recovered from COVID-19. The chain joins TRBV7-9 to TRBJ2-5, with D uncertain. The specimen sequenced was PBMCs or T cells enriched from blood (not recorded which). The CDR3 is CASFSSLRSFQETQYF. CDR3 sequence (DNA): TGTGCCAGCTTCTCGAGCCTACGGAGTTTCCAAGAGACCCAGTACTTC. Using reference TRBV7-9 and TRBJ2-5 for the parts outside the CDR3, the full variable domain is DTGVSQNPRHKITKRGQNVTFRCDPISEHNRLYWYRQTLGQGPEFLTYFQNEAQLEKSRLLSDRFSAERPKGSFSTLEIQRTEQGDSAMYLCASFSSLRSFQETQYFGPGTRLLVL.